Listed below are T cell receptor beta chains from one sample, sequenced in a study of cytomegalovirus exposure and HLA in healthy donors. Measured with immunoSEQ multiplex PCR; TCRdb has only the in-frame clones, and not every one. The sample carries 95,000 to 150,000 clones, roughly 80% recorded once. Material: PBMCs. The source is a woman between 40 and 55 years old in good health and CMV-seronegative. Each CDR3 is given with its conserved first and last residue. A D gene is named only where the DNA matches it firmly. Size is stated for part of the rows, as once, few or many counts, or as a class when the clone is expanded.

D,size,V,J,DNA,CDR3
TRBD1,-,TRBV7-3,TRBJ2-3,TGTGCCAGCAGCTCAGACAGGGCGGCGGATACGCAGTATTTT,CASSSDRAADTQYF
-,-,TRBV20-1,TRBJ2-1,TGCAGCGGGGAATGGGACAATGAGCAGTTCTTC,CSGEWDNEQFF
-,few,TRBV10-3,TRBJ2-7,TGTGCCATCGGGGATCCCGGGAGCTCCTACGAGCAGTACTTC,CAIGDPGSSYEQYF
-,-,TRBV5-1,TRBJ1-1,TGCGCCAGCAGCTTGGGAGAGGGGAACACTGAAGCTTTCTTT,CASSLGEGNTEAFF
-,-,TRBV29-1,TRBJ1-2,TGCAGCGTTCTTAAAACAGGCGATAACTATGGCTACACCTTC,CSVLKTGDNYGYTF
-,-,TRBV7-9,TRBJ1-1,TGTGCCAGCAGCTTAGGGTTCGGGCAGGGTGCGGACACTGAAGCTTTCTTT,CASSLGFGQGADTEAFF
TRBD1,-,TRBV19,TRBJ2-7,TGTGCCAGTAGGAACGCTGGGACAGGGGGTCCCTACGAGCAGTACTTC,CASRNAGTGGPYEQYF
-,-,TRBV28,TRBJ2-7,TGTGCCAGCAGTGACACAGGGAAACGCTACGAGCAGTACTTC,CASSDTGKRYEQYF
-,-,TRBV18,TRBJ1-1,TGTGCCAGCTCCCGCTCCTTAGCCATGAACACTGAAGCTTTCTTT,CASSRSLAMNTEAFF
-,-,TRBV28,TRBJ2-2,TGTGCCAGCGCGGCGATAAATTCCGGGGAGCTGTTTTTT,CASAAINSGELFF
TRBD1,-,TRBV28,TRBJ1-5,TGTGCCAGCAGTTCTGGACAGGGCAATCAGCCCCAGCATTTT,CASSSGQGNQPQHF
TRBD2,-,TRBV7-2,TRBJ2-2,TGTGCCAGCAGCTTAGGGAGCGGGAGGGACGGGGAGCTGTTTTTT,CASSLGSGRDGELFF
TRBD1,-,TRBV28,TRBJ1-1,TGTGCCAGCAGTAACCAGGGACAGGGGAAAACTGAAGCTTTCTTT,CASSNQGQGKTEAFF
-,once,TRBV5-5,TRBJ1-3,TGTGCCAGCAGCTTGGCGGGCTCTGGAAACACCATATATTTT,CASSLAGSGNTIYF
-,-,TRBV6-6,TRBJ1-2,TGTGCCAGCAGTTACTTGGCAGACTATGGCTACACCTTC,CASSYLADYGYTF
-,-,TRBV28,TRBJ2-7,TGTGCCAGCAGTCACCCCAGGGCACGCTCCTACGAGCAGTACTTC,CASSHPRARSYEQYF
TRBD1,-,TRBV7-9,TRBJ2-2,TGTGCCAGCAGCCGGGACAGGGTGGTTCTTGCCGGGGAGCTGTTTTTT,CASSRDRVVLAGELFF
TRBD1,-,TRBV5-4,TRBJ2-3,TGTGCCACCACAACAGGGGGCGGTTACACAGATACGCAGTATTTT,CATTTGGGYTDTQYF
-,few,TRBV5-1,TRBJ1-1,TGCGCCAGCAGCTTGGCCAACAGGGACGATACTGAAGCTTTCTTT,CASSLANRDDTEAFF
TRBD1,-,TRBV28,TRBJ2-1,TGTGCCAGCAGTTCGGGACAGACCAATGAGCAGTTCTTC,CASSSGQTNEQFF
TRBD1,-,TRBV5-1,TRBJ2-7,TGCGCCAGCAGCTTGCGGGACAGGGGGACCCCCCCTCCTTACGAGCAGTACTTC,CASSLRDRGTPPPYEQYF
TRBD1,-,TRBV9,TRBJ2-5,TGTGCCAGCAGCCTAAGTCGGGACAGCAGGACCCAGTACTTC,CASSLSRDSRTQYF
-,few,TRBV7-9,TRBJ2-7,TGTGCCAGCAGCTCACAGATATCCTACGAGCAGTACTTC,CASSSQISYEQYF
TRBD1,-,TRBV9,TRBJ2-7,TGTGCCAGCAGCTTCGGGACAGGGGACGGGGAGCAGTACTTC,CASSFGTGDGEQYF
TRBD2,-,TRBV5-5,TRBJ2-1,TGTGCCAGCAGCAATCGACTAGCGGGAGTTGATGAGCAGTTCTTC,CASSNRLAGVDEQFF
-,-,TRBV28,TRBJ1-4,TGTGCCAGCAGGTCGGGAGGGGAAAAACTGTTTTTT,CASRSGGEKLFF
-,-,TRBV2,TRBJ2-7,TGTGCCAGCGGGCGGGACTTCTCGATCTACGAGCAGTACTTC,CASGRDFSIYEQYF
TRBD1,-,TRBV6-4,TRBJ2-7,TGTGCCAGCAGCCACCGGTTCCCACAGGGGATGAACGAGCAGTACTTC,CASSHRFPQGMNEQYF
-,few,TRBV27,TRBJ1-1,TGTGCCAGCAGTTCAGTCGCACAGGTGTGGTACTTT,CASSSVAQVWYF
TRBD1,-,TRBV28,TRBJ2-7,TGTGCCAGCAACAGCCGACAGGGCAGCTACGAGCAGTACTTC,CASNSRQGSYEQYF
TRBD2,-,TRBV4-3,TRBJ2-7,TGCGCCAGCAGCCCCCAAGTGGGCGGGGGGGAGGTGTTCTACGAGCAGTACTTC,CASSPQVGGGEVFYEQYF
-,-,TRBV9,TRBJ2-3,TGTGCCAGCAGCGTTGGGAGGTCCACAGATACGCAGTATTTT,CASSVGRSTDTQYF
-,few,TRBV2,TRBJ2-4,TGTGCCAGCAGTCCCCTAGCAGATAACATTCAGTACTTC,CASSPLADNIQYF
TRBD2,-,TRBV7-7,TRBJ2-7,TGTGCTAGCAGCCGAGGACTAGCGGAGAACGAGCAGTACTTC,CASSRGLAENEQYF
-,-,TRBV6-5,TRBJ1-1,TGTGCCAGCAGTTACTCGGTCGCGAGCACTGAAGCTTTCTTT,CASSYSVASTEAFF
TRBD2,-,TRBV5-1,TRBJ2-1,TGCGCCAGCAGCTTGCTGACTAGCGGGAGCTATGAGCAGTTCTTC,CASSLLTSGSYEQFF